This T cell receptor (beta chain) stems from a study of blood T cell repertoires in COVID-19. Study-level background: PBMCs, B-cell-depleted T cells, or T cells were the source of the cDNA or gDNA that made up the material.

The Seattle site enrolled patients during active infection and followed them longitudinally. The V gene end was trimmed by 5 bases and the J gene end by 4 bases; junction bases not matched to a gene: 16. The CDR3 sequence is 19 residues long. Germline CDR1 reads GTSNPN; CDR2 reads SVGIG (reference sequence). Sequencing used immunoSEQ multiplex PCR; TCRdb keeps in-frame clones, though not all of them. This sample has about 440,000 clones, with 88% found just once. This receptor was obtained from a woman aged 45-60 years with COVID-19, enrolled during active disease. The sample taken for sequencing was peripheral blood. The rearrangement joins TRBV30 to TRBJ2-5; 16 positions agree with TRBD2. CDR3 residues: CAWDGRLGLAGGLRETQYF. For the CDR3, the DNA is TGTGCCTGGGATGGGAGATTGGGACTAGCGGGGGGGCTGCGAGAGACCCAGTACTTC.